This T cell receptor (beta chain) came from a study of T cells in Graves' hyperthyroidism and ophthalmopathy. General study findings and limits: Clonotypes that were expanded in thyroid above 0.001 mostly appeared in blood too.

RNA transcripts provided the source from which TCR beta CDR3 regions were amplified. First-round RT-PCR targeting the TCR CDR3 was performed with the HTBI primer set. TCRdb passed the multiplex PCR reads through MiXCR, listing each CDR3 protein once. The table lists fewer than 400,000 distinct CDR3 sequences, about 14% of them singletons. This clonotype was detected many times. Its specificity is unknown. The CDR3 consists of 13 residues. Germline V gene sequence: CDR1 DFQATT, CDR2 SNEGSKA (reference sequence). Specimen: blood. This chain connects TRBV20-1 to TRBJ2-1; 8 bases line up with TRBD2. The clonotype was recovered from a man between 50 and 59 years old with Graves' ophthalmopathy. The CDR3 coding sequence is TGCAGGATGTCGGGGGGGAACGGGATTGAGCAGTTCTTC. Translating gives CRMSGGNGIEQFF.